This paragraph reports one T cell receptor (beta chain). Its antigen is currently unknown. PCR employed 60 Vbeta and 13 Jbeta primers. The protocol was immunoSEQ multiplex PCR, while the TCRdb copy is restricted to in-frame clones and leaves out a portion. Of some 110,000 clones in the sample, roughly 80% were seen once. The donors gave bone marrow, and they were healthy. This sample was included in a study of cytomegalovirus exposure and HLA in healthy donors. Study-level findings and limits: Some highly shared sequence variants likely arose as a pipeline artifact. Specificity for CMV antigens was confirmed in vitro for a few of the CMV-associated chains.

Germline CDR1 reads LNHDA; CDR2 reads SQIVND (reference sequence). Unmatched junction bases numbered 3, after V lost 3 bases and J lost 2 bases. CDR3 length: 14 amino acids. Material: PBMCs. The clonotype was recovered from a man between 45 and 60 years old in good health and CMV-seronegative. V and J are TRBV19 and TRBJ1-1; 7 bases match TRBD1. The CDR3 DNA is TGTGCCAGTAGTATTTGGGACAGCAACACTGAAGCTTTCTTT. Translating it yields CASSIWDSNTEAFF.